The source of this T cell receptor beta chain is a study of T-cell reconstitution after alpha-beta-depleted transplantation in children. Study-wide points: Among T cells one year after transplant, newly produced cells accounted for most counts and diversity.

Unique molecular identifiers were used in preparing the TCRbeta library. TCRdb processed the PCR reads anew with MiXCR; each CDR3 protein has one entry. The sample lists approximately 520,000 distinct CDR3 sequences; roughly 10% were seen once. CDR3 length: 18 amino acids. The V and J ends lost 4 bases and 1 base, in that order; junction bases with no gene match: 7. The V gene's germline CDR1 is SGHVS and CDR2 FNYEAQ. Concerning this clonotype itself: Its antigen is undetermined.

This clonotype originated in a female patient aged 2 to 10 who had a stem cell transplant for aplastic anemia, so the T cells may come from the graft donor. Sequencing was performed on PBMCs, mostly from graft donor cells, taken 180 days after TCRalphabeta/CD19-depleted stem cell transplant. The chain has TRBV7-6 and TRBJ2-1; 13 bases are shared with TRBD2. This CDR3 reads CASSSSGTSGMSYNEQFF. The CDR3 region has the DNA TGTGCCAGCAGCTCATCCGGGACTAGCGGGATGTCCTACAATGAGCAGTTCTTC.